This entry lists 17 T cell receptor beta chains sequenced from one sample in a study of early T cells in non-severe SARS-CoV-2 infection (dated by TCRdb to about 2021). Library preparation was by 5' RACE. The sequencer listed for this sample is NextSeq 500. Using fastp at Q25 and MiXCR, TCRdb reprocessed the public reads and kept productive beta chains. One record per CDR3 amino acid sequence lists the most common genes and DNA. This sample holds about 64,000 distinct CDR3 sequences; approximately 10% were observed only once. The top ten hold about 2.8% of the sample. This sample comprised whole blood, obtained at baseline. The receptors derive from an adult who was a healthcare worker with PCR-confirmed SARS-CoV-2 infection or an uninfected control (not recorded which).

The chain has TRBV11-2 and TRBJ2-3; 14 bases fit TRBD2. Germline trimming cut 1 base from V and 2 bases from J; bases unmatched to any gene: 17. This CDR3 has 22 residues. Germline V gene data show CDR1 as SGHAT and CDR2 as FQNNGV. The CDR3 DNA reads as TGTGCCAGCAGCTTAGCTTGGGGACTAGCGGGGGACGGGGGACGAGCCACAGATACGCAGTATTTT. It specifies CASSLAWGLAGDGGRATDTQYF. Full variable domain (missing parts from reference TRBV11-2 and TRBJ2-3): EAGVAQSPRYKIIEKRQSVAFWCNPISGHATLYWYQQILGQGPKLLIQFQNNGVVDDSQLPKDRFSAERLKGVDSTLKIQPAKLEDSAVYLCASSLAWGLAGDGGRATDTQYFGPGTRLTVL.

A few counts support this clonotype. The gene calls are TRBV12-3 or TRBV12-4 and TRBJ1-1; D gene unclear. V was shortened by 5 bases and J by 5 bases, with 12 bases between the two germline ends. The CDR3 totals 13 residues. CDR3 protein: CASSQPGRTEAFF. As DNA, the CDR3 is TGTGCCAGCAGTCAGCCCGGGAGGACTGAAGCTTTCTTT.

The V call is TRBV10-3, the J call TRBJ2-7, with D maybe TRBD1 (6 bases). V lost 10 bases and J lost 2, with 12 bases in between. The CDR3 sequence is 12 residues long. Germline V lookup: CDR1 ENHRY, CDR2 SYGVKD. CDR3: CATSGQPYEQYF. In nucleotides, the CDR3 is TGTGCCACTTCTGGACAGCCCTACGAGCAGTACTTC.

This clonotype was observed a few times. The DNA of the CDR3 is TGTGCCAGCAGACAGGGGGCCGGCGGGGAGCTGTTTTTT. Translation gives CASRQGAGGELFF. The chain joins TRBV6-1 to TRBJ2-2; TRBD1 aligns across 9 bases. From germline, CDR1 is MNHNS and CDR2 SASEGT. The CDR3 length is 13 residues. The ends lost 6 bases at V and 7 bases at J; junction bases unmatched: 3.

In its sample, this clonotype was seen many times. The chain joins TRBV28 to TRBJ2-1; D unresolved. The V gene's germline CDR1 is MDHEN and CDR2 SYDVKM. V lost 4 bases and J 13 bases, leaving 11 bases between the germline ends. This CDR3 is 11 amino acids long. This CDR3 is CASSSLTPQFF. For the CDR3, the DNA is TGTGCCAGCAGTTCCCTGACACCCCAGTTCTTC.

This clonotype was recorded many times. The chain joins TRBV27 to TRBJ1-1; D is possibly TRBD1 (6 bases). V was pared by 3 bases and J by 4 bases, with 6 bases between. Germline V gives CDR1 MNHEY, CDR2 SMNVEV (reference sequence). CDR3 length: 12 residues. The CDR3 is CASSLGATEAFF. The CDR3 nucleotides are TGTGCCAGCAGTTTGGGGGCCACTGAAGCTTTCTTT.

This clonotype was seen repeatedly, ten times or more. The V and J genes are TRBV7-2 and TRBJ1-6; 11 bases fit TRBD1. CDR3 size: 15 residues. Trimming at V came to 4 bases and at J to 8 bases, leaving 4 bases not matched to a gene. Germline V gene data show CDR1 as SGHTA and CDR2 as FQGNSA. The CDR3 bases are TGTGCCAGCAGCTACCGGACAGGGGGCGATTCACCCCTCCACTTT. Encoded protein: CASSYRTGGDSPLHF. Together with reference TRBV7-2 and TRBJ1-6, the CDR3 gives the full variable domain: GAGVSQSPSNKVTEKGKDVELRCDPISGHTALYWYRQSLGQGLEFLIYFQGNSAPDKSGLPSDRFSAERTGGSVSTLTIQRTQQEDSAVYLCASSYRTGGDSPLHFGNGTRLTVT.

In its sample, this clonotype was seen many times. V and J are TRBV3-1 and TRBJ1-1, with D hard to call. The CDR3 is 13 residues long. V lost 3 bases and J lost 1, with 6 bases in between. Germline V gene lookup returns CDR1 LGHDT and CDR2 YNNKEL (reference sequence). The chain's CDR3 is CASSHPTNTEAFF. In nucleotides, the CDR3 is TGTGCCAGCAGCCATCCCACGAACACTGAAGCTTTCTTT.

This clonotype was observed at least ten times. The CDR3 nucleotides read TGTGCCAGCAGTCACCAGGGACAGCGAAACGAGCAGTACTTC. It specifies CASSHQGQRNEQYF. This chain connects TRBV7-8 to TRBJ2-7, with TRBD1 identical over 7 bases. This CDR3 has 14 residues. Trimming cost V 6 bases and J 5 bases; bases outside gene matches: 10. From germline, CDR1 is SGHVS and CDR2 FQNEAQ.

This chain connects TRBV12-3 or TRBV12-4 to TRBJ1-1; unclear D gene. V was trimmed by 2 bases and J by 2 bases, leaving 12 bases between them. This CDR3 comprises 15 residues. This CDR3 reads CASSLTPAGNTEAFF. CDR3 DNA sequence: TGTGCCAGCAGTTTAACGCCGGCGGGAAACACTGAAGCTTTCTTT.

The CDR3 sequence is CASSFSGVVGAEAFF. The CDR3 DNA is TGTGCCAGCAGCTTCAGTGGGGTCGTCGGCGCGGAAGCTTTCTTT. The rearrangement links TRBV7-6 to TRBJ1-1; D call uncertain. This CDR3 contains 15 residues. Germline V lookup: CDR1 SGHVS, CDR2 FNYEAQ. Trimming took 3 bases from V and 8 from J, leaving 19 bases between them.

The chain carries TRBV9 and TRBJ2-1; 7 positions match TRBD2. The length of the CDR3 is 16 residues. J was trimmed by 7 bases and V by 0 bases; bases with no gene match: 10. Germline V gene lookup returns CDR1 SGDLS and CDR2 YYNGEE. In DNA form, the CDR3 reads TGTGCCAGCAGCGTAGCTGGGACTACCTTCCGTAATGAGCAGTTCTTC. This codes for CASSVAGTTFRNEQFF.

This rearrangement joins TRBV29-1 to TRBJ2-1, with 7 positions matching TRBD2. Germline V lookup: CDR1 SQVTM, CDR2 ANQGSEA. The length of the CDR3 is 11 residues. CDR3 DNA sequence: TGCAGTATGGGGGGGAGTCGTGAGCAGTTCTTC. Its translation is CSMGGSREQFF.

The CDR3 nucleotides read TGTGCCAGCAGCTTCCCTCCGGACAGGGTAGACACCGGGGAGCTGTTTTTT. Encoded protein: CASSFPPDRVDTGELFF. The V and J genes are TRBV5-6 and TRBJ2-2; 8 positions match TRBD1. The V segment lost 2 bases and the J segment 3 bases; nucleotides outside the gene matches: 9. This CDR3 contains 17 residues. Germline V gene sequence: CDR1 SGHDT, CDR2 YYEEEE. Full variable domain (remainder filled in from reference TRBV5-6 and TRBJ2-2): DAGVTQSPTHLIKTRGQQVTLRCSPKSGHDTVSWYQQALGQGPQFIFQYYEEEERQRGNFPDRFSGHQFPNYSSELNVNALLLGDSALYLCASSFPPDRVDTGELFFGEGSRLTVL.

This clonotype was counted at least ten times. CDR3: CASSESRNTEAFF. The CDR3 DNA reads as TGTGCCAGCAGTGAATCTCGGAACACTGAAGCTTTCTTT. The chain recombines TRBV6-1 with TRBJ1-1; no firm D call. The ends were cut back, 2 bases at V and 1 base at J, with 5 bases in the middle. Germline V CDR1 and CDR2: MNHNS, SASEGT. CDR3 size: 13 residues.

V gene TRBV10-3 combines with J gene TRBJ2-1, with D possibly TRBD2 on 6 matching bases. CDR3 length equals 15 residues. The V end was cut by 10 bases, the J end by 5 bases, with 21 bases between. The germline V gene encodes CDR1 ENHRY and CDR2 SYGVKD. CDR3 loop: CATLHGTSVNNEQFF. The CDR3 region has the DNA TGTGCCACCCTACACGGGACTTCAGTAAACAATGAGCAGTTCTTC.

This clonotype was found many times. The chain joins TRBV6-5 to TRBJ2-5; 12 bases line up with TRBD2. Germline loops: CDR1 MNHEY, CDR2 SVGAGI. The ends lost 0 bases at V and 5 bases at J; junction bases unmatched: 1. The CDR3 totals 15 residues. The CDR3 coding sequence is TGTGCCAGCAGTTACTCGGGACTAGCGGGCGAGACCCAGTACTTC. Translating gives CASSYSGLAGETQYF.